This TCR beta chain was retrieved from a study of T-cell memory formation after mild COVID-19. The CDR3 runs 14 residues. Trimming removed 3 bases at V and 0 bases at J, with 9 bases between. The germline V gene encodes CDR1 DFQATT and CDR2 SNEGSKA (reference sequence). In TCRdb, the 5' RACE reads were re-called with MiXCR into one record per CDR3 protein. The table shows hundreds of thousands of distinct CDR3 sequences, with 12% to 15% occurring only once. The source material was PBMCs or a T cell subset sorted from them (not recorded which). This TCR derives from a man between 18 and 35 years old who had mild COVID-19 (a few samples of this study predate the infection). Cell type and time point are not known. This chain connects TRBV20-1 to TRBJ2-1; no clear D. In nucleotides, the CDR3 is TGCAGTGCTAGTCGGCAGGACTCCTACAATGAGCAGTTCTTC. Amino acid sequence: CSASRQDSYNEQFF.